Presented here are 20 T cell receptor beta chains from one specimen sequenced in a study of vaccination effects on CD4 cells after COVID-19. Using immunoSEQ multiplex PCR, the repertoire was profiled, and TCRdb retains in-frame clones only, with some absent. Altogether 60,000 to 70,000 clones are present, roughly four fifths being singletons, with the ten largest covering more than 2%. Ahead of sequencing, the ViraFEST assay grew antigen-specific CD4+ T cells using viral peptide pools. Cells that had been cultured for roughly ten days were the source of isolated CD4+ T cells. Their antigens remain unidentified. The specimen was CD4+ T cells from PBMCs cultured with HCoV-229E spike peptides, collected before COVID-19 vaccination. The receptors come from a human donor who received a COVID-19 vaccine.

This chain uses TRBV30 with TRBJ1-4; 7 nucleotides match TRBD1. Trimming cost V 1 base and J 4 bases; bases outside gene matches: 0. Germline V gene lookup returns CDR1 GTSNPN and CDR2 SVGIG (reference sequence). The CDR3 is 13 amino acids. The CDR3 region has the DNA TGTGCCTGGAGTGGACAGGGTAATGAAAAACTGTTTTTT. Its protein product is CAWSGQGNEKLFF. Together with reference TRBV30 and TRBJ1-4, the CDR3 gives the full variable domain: SQTIHQWPATLVQPVGSPLSLECTVEGTSNPNLYWYRQAAGRGLQLLFYSVGIGQISSEVPQNLSASRPQDRQFILSSKKLLLSDSGFYLCAWSGQGNEKLFFGSGTQLSVL.

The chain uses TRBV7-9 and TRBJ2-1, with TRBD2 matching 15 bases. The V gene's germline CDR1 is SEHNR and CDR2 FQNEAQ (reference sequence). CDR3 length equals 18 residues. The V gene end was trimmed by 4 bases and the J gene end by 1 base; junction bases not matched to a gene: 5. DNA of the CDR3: TGTGCCAGCAGCTCACGGACTAGCGGGGGGGCTTCCTACAATGAGCAGTTCTTC. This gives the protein CASSSRTSGGASYNEQFF.

Here the CDR3 DNA reads TGTGCCAGCAGCTCTACAGGGGCGGACACTGAAGCTTTCTTT. It yields the protein CASSSTGADTEAFF. The chain is built from TRBV7-3 and TRBJ1-1, with 7 bases that match TRBD1. CDR3 length: 14 residues. V was pared by 4 bases and J by 3 bases, with 5 bases of the junction left unmatched. From germline, CDR1 is SGHTA and CDR2 FQGTGA.

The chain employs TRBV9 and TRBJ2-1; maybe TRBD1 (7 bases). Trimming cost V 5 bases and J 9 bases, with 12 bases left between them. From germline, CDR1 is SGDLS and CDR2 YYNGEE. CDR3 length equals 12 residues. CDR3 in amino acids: CASSGRGAEQFF. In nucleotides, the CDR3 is TGTGCCAGCAGTGGCAGGGGGGCTGAGCAGTTCTTC.

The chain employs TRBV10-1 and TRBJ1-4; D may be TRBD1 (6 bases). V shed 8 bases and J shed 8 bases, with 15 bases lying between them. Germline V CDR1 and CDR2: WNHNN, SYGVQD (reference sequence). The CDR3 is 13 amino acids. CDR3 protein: CASGGTTHEKLFF. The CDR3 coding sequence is TGCGCCAGCGGCGGGACAACCCACGAAAAACTGTTTTTT.

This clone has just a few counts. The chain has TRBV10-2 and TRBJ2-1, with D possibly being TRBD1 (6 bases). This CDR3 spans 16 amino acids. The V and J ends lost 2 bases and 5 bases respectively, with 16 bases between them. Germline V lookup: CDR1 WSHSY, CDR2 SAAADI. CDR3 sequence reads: CASSEMGQGKDNEQFF. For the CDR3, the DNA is TGCGCCAGCAGTGAGATGGGGCAGGGGAAAGACAATGAGCAGTTCTTC.

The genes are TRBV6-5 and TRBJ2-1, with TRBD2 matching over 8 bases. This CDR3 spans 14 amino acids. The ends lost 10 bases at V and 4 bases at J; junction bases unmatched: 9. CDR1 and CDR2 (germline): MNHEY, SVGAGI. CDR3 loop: CATPGLGKYNEQFF. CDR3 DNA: TGTGCCACCCCGGGACTAGGAAAATACAATGAGCAGTTCTTC.

The DNA for the CDR3 is TGTGCCAGCAGCCCAGGGGCGACGAACACCGGGGAGCTGTTTTTT. Amino acids: CASSPGATNTGELFF. The chain employs TRBV11-1 and TRBJ2-2, with D possibly TRBD1 on 6 matching bases. From germline, CDR1 is SGHAT and CDR2 FQDESV (reference sequence). The CDR3 sequence is 15 residues long. Trimming shortened V by 5 bases and J by 0 bases, and 10 bases separated the two germline ends. Complete variable domain (other parts from reference TRBV11-1 and TRBJ2-2): EAEVAQSPRYKITEKSQAVAFWCDPISGHATLYWYRQILGQGPELLVQFQDESVVDDSQLPKDRFSAERLKGVDSTLKIQPAELGDSAMYLCASSPGATNTGELFFGEGSRLTVL.

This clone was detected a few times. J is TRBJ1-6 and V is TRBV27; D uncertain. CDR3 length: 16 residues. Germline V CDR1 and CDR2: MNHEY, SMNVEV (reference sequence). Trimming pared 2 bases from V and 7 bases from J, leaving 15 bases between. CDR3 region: CASSLIRRSDNSPLHF. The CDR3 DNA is TGTGCCAGCAGTTTAATACGGCGGTCTGACAATTCACCCCTCCACTTT.

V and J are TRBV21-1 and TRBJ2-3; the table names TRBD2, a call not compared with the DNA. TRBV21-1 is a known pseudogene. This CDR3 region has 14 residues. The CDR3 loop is CASSTGASTDTQYF. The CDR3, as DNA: TGTGCCAGCAGCACGGGAGCTAGCACAGATACGCAGTATTTT.

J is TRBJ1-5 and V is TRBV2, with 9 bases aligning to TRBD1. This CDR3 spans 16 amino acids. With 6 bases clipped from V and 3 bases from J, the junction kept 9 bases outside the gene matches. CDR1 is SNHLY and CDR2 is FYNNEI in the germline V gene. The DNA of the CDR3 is TGTGCCAGCAGGTATCCGGGACAGGGAATCAATCAGCCCCAGCATTTT. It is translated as CASRYPGQGINQPQHF.

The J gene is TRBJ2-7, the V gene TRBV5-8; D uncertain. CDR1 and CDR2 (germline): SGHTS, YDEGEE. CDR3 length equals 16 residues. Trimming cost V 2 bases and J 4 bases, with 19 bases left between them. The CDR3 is CASSFALTTNRYEQYV. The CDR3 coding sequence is TGTGCCAGCAGCTTTGCCCTGACAACTAATAGATACGAGCAGTACGTC.

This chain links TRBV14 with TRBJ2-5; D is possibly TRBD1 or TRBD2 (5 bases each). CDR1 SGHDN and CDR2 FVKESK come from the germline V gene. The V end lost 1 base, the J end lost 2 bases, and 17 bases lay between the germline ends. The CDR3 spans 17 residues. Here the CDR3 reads CASSQGSGASYQETQYF. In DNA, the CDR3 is TGTGCCAGCAGCCAAGGGTCCGGGGCTAGCTATCAAGAGACCCAGTACTTC.

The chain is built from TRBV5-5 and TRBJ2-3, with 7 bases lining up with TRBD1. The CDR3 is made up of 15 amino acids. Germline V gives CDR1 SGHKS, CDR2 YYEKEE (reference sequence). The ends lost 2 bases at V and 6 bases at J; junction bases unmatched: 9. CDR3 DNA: TGTGCCAGCAGCTTTGTAGCAGGGGGTCTGGATACGCAGTATTTT. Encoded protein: CASSFVAGGLDTQYF.

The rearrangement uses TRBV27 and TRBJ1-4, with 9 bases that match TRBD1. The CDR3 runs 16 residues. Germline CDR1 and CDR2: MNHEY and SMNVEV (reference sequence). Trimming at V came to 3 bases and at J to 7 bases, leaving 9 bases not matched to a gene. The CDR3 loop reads CASSLGPGTGSEKLFF. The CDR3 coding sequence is TGTGCCAGCAGTTTGGGCCCCGGGACAGGGAGTGAAAAACTGTTTTTT. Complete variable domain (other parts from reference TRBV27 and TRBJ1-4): EAQVTQNPRYLITVTGKKLTVTCSQNMNHEYMSWYRQDPGLGLRQIYYSMNVEVTDKGDVPEGYKVSRKEKRNFPLILESPSPNQTSLYFCASSLGPGTGSEKLFFGSGTQLSVL.

The CDR3 loop reads CASSPSGTGEGSPLHF. The CDR3 coding sequence is TGTGCCAGCAGCCCCTCCGGGACAGGGGAGGGTTCACCCCTCCACTTT. The chain employs TRBV28 and TRBJ1-6; 10 positions agree with TRBD1. V shed 6 bases, J shed 9 bases, and the junction held 11 bases outside the gene matches. This CDR3 has 16 amino acids. The germline V gene encodes CDR1 MDHEN and CDR2 SYDVKM.

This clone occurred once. The CDR3 sequence is CASSLDPVENEQFF. CDR3 nucleotide sequence: TGTGCCAGCAGCTTGGATCCCGTGGAGAATGAGCAGTTCTTC. V usage is TRBV5-5 and J usage is TRBJ2-1; D uncertain. Trimming removed 0 bases from V and 7 bases from J, with 11 bases in between. The germline CDR1 and CDR2 sequences are SGHKS and YYEKEE (reference sequence). The CDR3 loop spans 14 amino acids.

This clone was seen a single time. CDR3 sequence (DNA): TGTGCCAGCAGCTTGGGTTCTAGCGGGGGGGCCTATGAGCAGTTCTTC. Residues: CASSLGSSGGAYEQFF. The V gene is TRBV5-6, the J gene TRBJ2-1; 12 bases line up with TRBD2. V trimming: 0 bases; J trimming: 8 bases; junction bases outside the gene matches: 6. The CDR3 is 16 amino acids. CDR1 is SGHDT, CDR2 YYEEEE, per germline.

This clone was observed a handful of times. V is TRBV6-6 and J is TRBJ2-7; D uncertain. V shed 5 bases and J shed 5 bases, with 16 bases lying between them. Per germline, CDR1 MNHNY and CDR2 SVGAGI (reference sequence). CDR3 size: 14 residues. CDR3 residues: CASSTSKARNEQYV. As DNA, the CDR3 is TGTGCCAGCAGTACCTCCAAAGCTAGGAACGAGCAGTACGTC.

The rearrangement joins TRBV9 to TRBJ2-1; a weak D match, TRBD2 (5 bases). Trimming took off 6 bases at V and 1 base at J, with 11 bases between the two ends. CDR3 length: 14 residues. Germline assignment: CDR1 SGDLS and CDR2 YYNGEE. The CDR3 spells CASTKRGSYNEQFF. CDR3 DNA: TGTGCCAGCACCAAGCGCGGGTCCTACAATGAGCAGTTCTTC. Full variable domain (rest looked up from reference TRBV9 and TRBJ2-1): DSGVTQTPKHLITATGQRVTLRCSPRSGDLSVYWYQQSLDQGLQFLIQYYNGEERAKGNILERFSAQQFPDLHSELNLSSLELGDSALYFCASTKRGSYNEQFFGPGTRLTVL.